The clone carrying this T cell receptor (beta chain) was found a few times. Its antigen is not known. The data are from a study of beta chain features in type 1 diabetes. Expressed TCRB transcripts were sequenced because the isolated RNA had all been reverse transcribed beforehand. Clones were read by immunoSEQ multiplex PCR, and TCRdb kept only the in-frame ones, dropping some. The sample has more than 110,000 clones; 6.5% to 8.5% are singletons. General observations from the study: Researchers cautioned that cDNA sequencing could over-represent cells with high TCR expression. A potential influence of HLA type upon TCRB rearrangement remained unresolved herein. Patients with type 1 diabetes showed fewer VDJ junction insertions and more deletions. Shorter templates might be favored by PCR, equally in patients and controls.

The sample consisted of central memory CD4+ T cells from blood. This TCR was sampled from a woman aged 25 to 39 in good health.

The CDR3 is CASSQDFGGSETQYF. The CDR3 region has the DNA TGTGCCAGCAGCCAAGATTTTGGGGGGTCAGAGACCCAGTACTTC. This rearrangement joins TRBV4-2 to TRBJ2-5, with D tentatively TRBD2 (6 bases). CDR3 length: 15 amino acids. The germline V and J ends were trimmed by 0 bases and 4 bases, with 12 bases remaining between them. CDR1 is LGHNA and CDR2 is YNFKEQ in the germline V gene.